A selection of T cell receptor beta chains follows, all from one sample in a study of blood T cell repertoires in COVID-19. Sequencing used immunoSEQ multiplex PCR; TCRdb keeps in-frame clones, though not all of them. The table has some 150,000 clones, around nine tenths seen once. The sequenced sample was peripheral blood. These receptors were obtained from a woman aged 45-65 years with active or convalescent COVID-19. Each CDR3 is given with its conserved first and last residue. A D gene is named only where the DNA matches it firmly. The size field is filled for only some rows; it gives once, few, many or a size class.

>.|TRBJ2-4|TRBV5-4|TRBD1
CASSFRGRDIQYF
TGTGCCAGCAGCTTCAGGGGGCGGGACATTCAGTACTTC
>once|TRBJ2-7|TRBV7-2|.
CASTPDYEQYF
TGTGCCAGCACCCCAGACTACGAGCAGTACTTC
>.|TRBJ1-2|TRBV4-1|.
CASSQEPQGTAGYTF
TGCGCCAGCAGCCAAGAGCCCCAGGGGACGGCTGGCTACACCTTC
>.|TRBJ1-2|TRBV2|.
CASSEGGSYGYTF
TGTGCCAGCAGTGAAGGTGGGAGCTATGGCTACACCTTC
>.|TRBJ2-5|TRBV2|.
CASSEFGGETQYF
TGTGCCAGCAGTGAATTCGGGGGAGAGACCCAGTACTTC
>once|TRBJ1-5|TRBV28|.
CASSLGGWDQPQHF
TGTGCCAGCAGTTTGGGGGGTTGGGATCAGCCCCAGCATTTT
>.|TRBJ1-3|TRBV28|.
CASSEVSGNTIYF
TGTGCCAGCAGTGAGGTCTCCGGAAACACCATATATTTT
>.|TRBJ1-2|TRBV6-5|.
CASVEEQGLGYTF
TGTGCCAGCGTTGAGGAGCAGGGATTGGGATACACCTTC
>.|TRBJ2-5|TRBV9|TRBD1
CASSVGQGAGETQYF
TGTGCCAGCAGCGTAGGCCAGGGGGCCGGGGAGACCCAGTACTTC
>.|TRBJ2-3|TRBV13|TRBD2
CASSLALGKRGGTDTQYF
TGTGCCAGCAGCTTAGCTCTGGGAAAGCGGGGGGGCACAGATACGCAGTATTTT
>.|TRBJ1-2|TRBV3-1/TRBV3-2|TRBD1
CASSQARSDRDNYGYTF
TGTGCCAGCAGCCAAGCCCGTTCGGACAGGGATAACTATGGCTACACCTTC
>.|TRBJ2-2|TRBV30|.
CAWSVGGTYTGELFF
TGTGCCTGGAGTGTAGGCGGGACCTACACCGGGGAGCTGTTTTTT
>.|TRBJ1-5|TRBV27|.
CASSTQVNQPQHF
TGTGCCAGCAGTACACAGGTAAATCAGCCCCAGCATTTT
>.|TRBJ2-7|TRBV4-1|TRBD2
CASSPDPGLAYEQYF
TGCGCCAGCAGCCCCGACCCGGGACTAGCCTACGAGCAGTACTTC
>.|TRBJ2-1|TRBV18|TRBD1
CASSLETGAYEQFF
TGTGCCAGCTCACTGGAAACAGGGGCCTATGAGCAGTTCTTC
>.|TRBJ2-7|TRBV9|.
CASSVGGATYEQYF
TGTGCCAGCAGCGTTGGGGGGGCAACCTACGAGCAGTACTTC
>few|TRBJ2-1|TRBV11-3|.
CASSLSGAYNEQFF
TGTGCCAGCAGCTTAAGCGGAGCATACAATGAGCAGTTCTTC
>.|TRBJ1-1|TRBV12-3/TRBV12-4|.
CASSLGRVRAFF
TGTGCCAGCAGTTTGGGCAGGGTGCGAGCTTTCTTT
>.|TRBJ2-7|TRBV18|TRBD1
CASSPTGTGGREQYF
TGTGCCAGCTCACCTACCGGGACAGGGGGCAGGGAGCAGTACTTC
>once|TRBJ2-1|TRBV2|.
CASSESWGGREENEQFF
TGTGCCAGCAGTGAAAGCTGGGGGGGCAGGGAGGAGAATGAGCAGTTCTTC
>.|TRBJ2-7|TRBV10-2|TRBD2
CASSDPLRGTSYEQYF
TGCGCCAGCAGTGACCCTTTGCGGGGGACCTCCTACGAGCAGTACTTC
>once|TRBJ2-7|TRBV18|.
CASSPPFGYEQYF
TGTGCCAGCTCACCACCTTTCGGCTACGAGCAGTACTTC
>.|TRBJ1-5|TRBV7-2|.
CASSQTVSNQPQHF
TGTGCCAGCTCTCAGACAGTTAGCAATCAGCCCCAGCATTTT
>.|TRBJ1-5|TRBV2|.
CASSGDRSNQPQHF
TGTGCCAGCAGCGGAGACAGGAGCAATCAGCCCCAGCATTTT
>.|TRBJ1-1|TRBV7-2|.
CASSLVGHSGTEAFF
TGTGCCAGCAGCTTAGTCGGCCATTCGGGCACTGAAGCTTTCTTT
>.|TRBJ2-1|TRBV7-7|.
CASSAGTQSYNEQFF
TGTGCTAGCAGCGCGGGGACCCAATCCTACAATGAGCAGTTCTTC
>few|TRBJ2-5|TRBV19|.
CASSIGAPGSGETQYF
TGTGCCAGTAGTATTGGGGCCCCTGGGTCAGGGGAGACCCAGTACTTC
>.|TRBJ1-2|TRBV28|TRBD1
CASSYAGTVYGYTF
TGTGCCAGCAGTTACGCCGGGACAGTCTATGGCTACACCTTC
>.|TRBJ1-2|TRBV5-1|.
CASSSGDAYGYTF
TGCGCCAGCAGCTCGGGGGACGCCTATGGCTACACCTTC
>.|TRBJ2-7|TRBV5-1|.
CASSSNYEQYF
TGCGCCAGCAGCTCCAACTACGAGCAGTACTTC
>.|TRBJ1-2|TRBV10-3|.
CAISERGNGYTF
TGTGCCATCAGTGAGCGGGGGAATGGCTACACCTTC
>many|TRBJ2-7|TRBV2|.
CASRTVSYEQYF
TGTGCCAGCAGAACGGTGTCCTACGAGCAGTACTTC
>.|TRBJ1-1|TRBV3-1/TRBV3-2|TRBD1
CASSQGGTVFMNTEAFF
TGTGCCAGCAGCCAAGGGGGGACAGTCTTTATGAACACTGAAGCTTTCTTT
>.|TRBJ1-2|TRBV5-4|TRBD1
CASSYNRGNGYTF
TGTGCCAGCAGCTACAACAGGGGGAATGGCTACACCTTC
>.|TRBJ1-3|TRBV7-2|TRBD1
CASSLGQGTSGNTIYF
TGTGCCAGCAGCCTGGGACAGGGCACGTCCGGAAACACCATATATTTT
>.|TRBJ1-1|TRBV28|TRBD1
CASSLSSGAGGTNTEAFF
TGTGCCAGCAGTTTATCTAGTGGGGCAGGGGGGACAAACACTGAAGCTTTCTTT
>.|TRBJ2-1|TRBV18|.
CASSQRAGNEQFF
TGTGCCAGCTCACAAAGGGCGGGTAATGAGCAGTTCTTC
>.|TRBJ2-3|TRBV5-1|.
CASSLEVADTQYF
TGCGCCAGCAGCTTGGAAGTAGCAGATACGCAGTATTTT
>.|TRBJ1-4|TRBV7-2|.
CASSLVPGVGEKLFF
TGTGCCAGCAGCTTAGTCCCAGGGGTGGGTGAAAAACTGTTTTTT
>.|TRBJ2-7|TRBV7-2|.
CASSSTGREQYF
TGTGCCAGCAGCTCGACAGGGAGGGAGCAGTACTTC
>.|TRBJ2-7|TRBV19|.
CASSIGGQAYEQYF
TGTGCCAGTAGTATAGGGGGACAAGCCTACGAGCAGTACTTC
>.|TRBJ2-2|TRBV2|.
CASRRFQTGTGELFF
TGTGCCAGCAGAAGGTTTCAGACGGGCACCGGGGAGCTGTTTTTT
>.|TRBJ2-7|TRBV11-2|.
CASSLYLYYEQYF
TGTGCCAGCAGCTTATATTTGTACTACGAGCAGTACTTC
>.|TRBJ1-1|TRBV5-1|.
CASSLDRFLNTEAFF
TGCGCCAGCAGCTTGGACAGGTTTCTGAACACTGAAGCTTTCTTT
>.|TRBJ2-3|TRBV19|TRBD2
CASSIRGSPSTDTQYF
TGTGCCAGTAGTATCCGCGGGAGCCCTAGCACAGATACGCAGTATTTT
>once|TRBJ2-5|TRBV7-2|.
CASSLEPGHILRQETQYF
TGTGCCAGCAGCTTAGAACCGGGACACATACTCCGTCAAGAGACCCAGTACTTC